Below, one T cell receptor beta chain is given with its context. The target of this receptor is not known. No qualities accompany the bases; no much larger clone lies one base away. This specimen belongs to a study of shared clonotypes between healthy human individuals (TCRdb year 2020). For the wider study: Three men and a couple of women, aged 18 to 49 years, made up the cohort. The study deeply sequenced blood TCR repertoires of several healthy adults to estimate repertoire size and the extent of clonotype sharing between individuals. To increase sequencing depth and limit assay-specific biases, different laboratories used diverse techniques to prepare libraries and sequence TCR repertoires. Each donor's leukapheresis produced roughly between about 0.8 and 10 billion PBMCs. General study outcomes and caveats: The small number of donors limited the genetic and exposure-history diversity represented. Sampling was limited to blood, and TCR repertoires in tissue likely differ from TCR repertoires in blood. Based on pairwise subsampling, the degree of clonotype sharing among donors was expected to be affected by sequencing depth.

Using the deep immunoSEQ assay, multiplex PCR amplified TCR CDR3 regions from genomic DNA. Genomic DNA extracted from each cell subset was distributed evenly over all wells of several immunoSEQ 96-well plates, and each plate served as one replicate. For unsorted PBMC, around 330 ng genomic DNA, equal to 30,000 or so T cell genomes, was loaded into each replicate PCR. Genomic DNA from unsorted PBMC was sequenced over ten immunoSEQ deep assay plates. Purified libraries were measured with a Qubit 3.0 fluorometer, size-checked on a Bioanalyzer 2100, and measured again with the KAPA Library Quantification kit. Every immunoSEQ 96-well plate was sequenced on a dedicated single-read 150-cycle Illumina NextSeq 550 flow cell. The published analysis was carried out like this. Because only junctional sequences without quality scores were contained in the immunoSEQ output, filtering matching that applied to full-length reads could not be performed. Sequences were annotated with PyIR, a Python wrapper for IgBLAST v1.9, using IMGT germline references to assign V/J genes and CDR3. Reads were removed for weak V/J assignments (E-value above 1e-6), missing CDR3, stop codons, out-of-frame junctions, or ambiguous translated residues. A V3J clonotype was defined by an identical inferred V gene, J gene, and CDR3 amino acid sequence. To compute the percentage overlap between repertoires, the number of shared unique clonotypes was divided by the size of the smaller repertoire. RTK rarefaction, the Chao1 estimator, and Recon v2.1 estimates of unobserved clonotypes were used to assess repertoire richness. TCRdb took this table from immuneACCESS and kept in-frame rearrangements with V and J called. Such tables lack part of the clones; where checked against another copy, unresolved V genes explain under half of the gap, and the rest is unexplained. Clone size and V and J calls were adopted from that table, with D and trimming inferred from the DNA. For this sample there are roughly 490,000 clones; roughly 85% appear just once. Of the sample, 12% falls within the top ten clones.

Donors were healthy HIV-negative adults with no recently reported acute infections or vaccinations. All donors were Caucasian adults living in Nashville, Tennessee, USA. In the unsorted samples, some 94 million PBMCs were counted, and genomic DNA was extracted using the QIAamp DNA Blood Mini kit. After blood collection by leukapheresis, PBMCs were isolated using Ficoll-Histopaque density gradient centrifugation and then cryopreserved in the vapor phase of liquid nitrogen. V is cut by 0 bases and J by 5 bases, and the space between the germline ends is 11 bases. There are 15 amino acids in the CDR3, from cysteine to phenylalanine inclusive. The kept DNA is CDR3 alone, 45 bases in frame from the first base. CDR1 and CDR2, per the germline V gene, are SGHTA and FQGNSA.

The rearranged chain carries TRBV7-2 and TRBJ2-1, with no confidently assigned D gene. The receptor comes from a woman in her thirties or forties in good health. Some clones in this sample may be carry-over from other donors' samples. Sequencing was done on a sample of PBMCs. The encoded CDR3 is CASSLAGFQNNEQFF. The bases are TGTGCCAGCAGCTTAGCGGGGTTTCAGAACAATGAGCAGTTCTTC. Extended through the reference TRBV7-2 and TRBJ2-1 proteins, this CDR3 yields the full variable domain: GAGVSQSPSNKVTEKGKDVELRCDPISGHTALYWYRQSLGQGLEFLIYFQGNSAPDKSGLPSDRFSAERTGGSVSTLTIQRTQQEDSAVYLCASSLAGFQNNEQFFGPGTRLTVL.